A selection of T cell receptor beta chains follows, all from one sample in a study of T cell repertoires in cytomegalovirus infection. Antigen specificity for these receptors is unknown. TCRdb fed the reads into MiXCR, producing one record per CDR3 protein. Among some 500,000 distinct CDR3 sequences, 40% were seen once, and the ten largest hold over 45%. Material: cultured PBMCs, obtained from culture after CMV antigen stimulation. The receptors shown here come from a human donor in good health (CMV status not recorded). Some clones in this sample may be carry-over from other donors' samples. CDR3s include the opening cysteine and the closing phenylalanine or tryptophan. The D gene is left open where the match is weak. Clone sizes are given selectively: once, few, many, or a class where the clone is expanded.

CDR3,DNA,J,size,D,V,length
CASSSGGDRSYEQYF,TGTGCCAGCTCATCCGGAGGGGACAGGTCCTACGAGCAGTACTTC,TRBJ2-7,NA,TRBD1,TRBV18,15
CASSLGLARTGELFF,TGTGCCAGCAGCTTAGGCCTAGCCCGCACCGGGGAGCTGTTTTTT,TRBJ2-2,many,NA,TRBV7-2,15
CSARDQARGGGNTEAFF,TGCAGTGCTAGAGACCAGGCCCGGGGGGGGGGGAACACTGAAGCTTTCTTT,TRBJ1-1,NA,NA,TRBV20-1,17
CASSPIASTSGGAMVETQYF,TGTGCCAGCAGCCCGATCGCCTCGACTAGCGGGGGGGCGATGGTAGAGACCCAGTACTTC,TRBJ2-5,few,TRBD2,TRBV4-2,20
CASSARPYTAGDNQPQHF,TGTGCCAGCAGCGCCCGACCCTATACCGCCGGGGACAATCAGCCCCAGCATTTT,TRBJ1-5,NA,NA,TRBV2,18
CSAGLGIADTQYF,TGCAGTGCCGGACTAGGTATCGCAGATACGCAGTATTTT,TRBJ2-3,few,TRBD2,TRBV20-1,13
CSARGGDRAKGEQYF,TGCAGTGCCCGGGGAGGGGACAGGGCGAAAGGCGAGCAGTACTTC,TRBJ2-7,NA,TRBD1,TRBV20-1,15
CASSLAGGQGAQYF,TGTGCCAGCAGTCTAGCGGGGGGGCAGGGGGCGCAGTATTTT,TRBJ2-3,few,TRBD2,TRBV28,14
CASSYDRTGGKLFF,TGTGCCAGCAGCTACGACAGAACTGGGGGAAAACTGTTTTTT,TRBJ1-4,NA,NA,TRBV7-8,14
CASSLALGLVEETQYF,TGTGCCAGCAGCTTAGCGCTGGGCCTAGTTGAAGAGACCCAGTACTTC,TRBJ2-5,NA,NA,TRBV7-2,16
CASSPEDEKLFF,TGTGCCAGCAGCCCCGAAGACGAAAAACTGTTTTTT,TRBJ1-4,NA,NA,TRBV7-4,12
CASSLEAVSYEQYF,TGTGCCAGCAGCTTAGAAGCGGTCTCCTACGAGCAGTACTTC,TRBJ2-7,few,NA,TRBV7-2,14
CASSLDRLTEQFF,TGTGCCAGCAGTTTGGACCGTTTAACTGAGCAGTTCTTC,TRBJ2-1,NA,NA,TRBV12-3/TRBV12-4,13
CASSFDRTRTEAFF,TGTGCCAGCAGCTTCGACAGGACGCGAACTGAAGCTTTCTTT,TRBJ1-1,NA,NA,TRBV7-2,14
CATSESGSGTQYF,TGTGCCACCAGTGAATCGGGGTCGGGGACCCAGTACTTC,TRBJ2-5,NA,NA,TRBV24-1,13
CSAKVNSGNTIYF,TGCAGTGCGAAGGTGAACTCTGGAAACACCATATATTTT,TRBJ1-3,NA,NA,TRBV20-1,13
CSARNRERDYGYTF,TGCAGTGCTCGCAACAGGGAGAGGGACTATGGCTACACCTTC,TRBJ1-2,NA,NA,TRBV20-1,14
CASSPTRETQYF,TGTGCCAGCAGCCCTACACGGGAGACCCAGTACTTC,TRBJ2-5,many,NA,TRBV7-2,12
CASSDAGTENTEAFF,TGTGCCAGCAGCGACGCCGGGACAGAGAACACTGAAGCTTTCTTT,TRBJ1-1,once,TRBD1,TRBV7-9,15
CASSVAVEAYNEQFF,TGCGCCAGCAGCGTAGCGGTTGAGGCTTACAATGAGCAGTTCTTC,TRBJ2-1,NA,NA,TRBV5-1,15
CASSLELGGGVMDIQYF,TGTGCCAGCAGTTTAGAACTGGGTGGGGGTGTCATGGACATTCAGTACTTC,TRBJ2-4,NA,NA,TRBV12-3/TRBV12-4,17
CASSLSLPGRYNEQFF,TGTGCCAGCAGCTTGAGTCTGCCAGGGCGGTACAATGAGCAGTTCTTC,TRBJ2-1,NA,NA,TRBV7-2,16
CASNRQGTSTDTQYF,TGTGCCAGCAACCGGCAGGGTACGAGCACAGATACGCAGTATTTT,TRBJ2-3,NA,NA,TRBV7-2,15
CASSDSRREVQETQYF,TGTGCCAGCAGTGATTCCCGACGGGAAGTCCAAGAGACCCAGTACTTC,TRBJ2-5,few,NA,TRBV25-1,16